This T cell receptor (beta chain) was sequenced in a study of T cells in Graves' hyperthyroidism and ophthalmopathy. Points from the study as a whole: Blood also showed most of the thyroid clonotypes that were expanded above 0.001.

For this clonotype: Its antigen is unidentified.

The source material, RNA transcripts, was used to amplify TCR beta CDR3 regions. The TCR CDR3 was amplified in a first-round RT-PCR using the HTBI primer set. Via MiXCR, TCRdb re-called the multiplex PCR reads, giving one row per CDR3 protein. The sample gives under 250,000 distinct CDR3 sequences, 17% of which show up once; 40% to 65% is in the top ten. Patients were aged 18 to 65, had disease duration under 2 months, and had newly diagnosed hyperthyroidism. The authors took PBMCs from roughly 9.5 ml fresh peripheral blood. V shed 5 bases and J 0 bases; nucleotides not matched to a gene: 6. The CDR3 consists of 16 residues. Germline lookup yields CDR1 SGHTA and CDR2 FQGTGA.

The receptor comes from a woman between 45 and 60 years old with Graves' hyperthyroidism. Sequenced input: blood. The chain joins TRBV7-3 to TRBJ2-2; 7 nucleotides match TRBD2. The CDR3 nucleotides are TGTGCCAGCAGCACGCTAGCGGAGACGAACACCGGGGAGCTGTTTTTT. Amino acid sequence: CASSTLAETNTGELFF.